The count of the clone carrying this T cell receptor beta chain is one. The source of the sample is a study of blood T cell repertoires in COVID-19. Study as a whole: Whether acute or convalescent, the COVID-19 samples came from the United States, Italy and Spain. In each case, the material was cDNA or gDNA derived from T cells, B-cell-depleted T cells, or PBMCs.

J lost 5 bases, V lost 3 bases, and 11 bases had no gene match. Germline-derived CDR1 and CDR2 are SEHNR and FQNEAQ (reference sequence). The CDR3 is 16 residues long. Measured with immunoSEQ multiplex PCR; TCRdb has only the in-frame clones, and not every one. The sample includes approximately 200,000 clones, 65% to 90% seen only once; the top ten take approximately 12%. Participants, about 18 to 100 years old, spanned fewer than 30 US areas. Donors of Cohort 3 who recovered were those that had two negative PCRs, clearance, or symptom resolution. This sequence joins TRBV7-9 and TRBJ2-5; 8 nucleotides match TRBD1. The sample taken for sequencing was PBMCs or T cells enriched from blood (not recorded which). This clonotype originated in a middle-aged man who had recovered from COVID-19. Here the CDR3 reads CASSFPWTGRRETQYF. The CDR3 DNA reads as TGTGCCAGCAGCTTCCCCTGGACAGGGAGGCGGGAGACCCAGTACTTC.